This entry lists 2 T cell receptor beta chains sequenced from one sample in a study of cytomegalovirus exposure and HLA in healthy donors (dated 2017 in TCRdb). The library was built by means of the immunoSEQ multiplex PCR assay. The multiplex PCR relied on a mix of 60 forward primers for TCR Vbeta segments and 13 reverse primers for TCR Jbeta segments. Here the immuneACCESS table is served through TCRdb, limited to in-frame sequences with V and J called. Missing clones are a known gap in these copies; in checked studies unresolved V genes cover under half, and the rest lacks a known reason. The sample table records about 120,000 clones; approximately 78% of these occur just once. Clones ranked in the top ten supply about a tenth of the sample. Specimen: PBMCs. These receptor sequences come from a young man in good health and CMV-seropositive.

This clone showed up just a few times. The gene calls are TRBV21-1 and TRBJ2-7; TRBD2, the table's D call, lacks a check against the DNA. TRBV21-1 is shown as a pseudogene. The CDR3 has 21 amino acids. The CDR3 spells CASSTLRDRGGQIWSAYEQYF. CDR3 sequence (DNA): TGTGCCAGCAGCACGCTTAGGGATCGGGGAGGGCAGATTTGGTCGGCCTACGAGCAGTACTTC.

V gene TRBV4-2 combines with J gene TRBJ2-7, with unresolved D. Looked up from germline, CDR1 is LGHNA and CDR2 is YNFKEQ. V lost 1 base to trimming and J lost 3 bases, with 7 bases between them. The CDR3 covers 13 residues. The DNA for the CDR3 is TGTGCCAGCAGCCAAGGGCAAGACTACGAGCAGTACTTC. Translated: CASSQGQDYEQYF.